This entry concerns a single T cell receptor beta chain. Its target is not known. Generated by immunoSEQ multiplex PCR, the TCRdb table keeps only in-frame clones and is missing some. The sample comprises 110,000 to 150,000 clones, about 90% of which are singletons, and more than 2.5% rests with the top ten. This entry belongs to a study of T cell responses to AZD1222 COVID-19 vaccine. Overall study results and limits: The donor group comprised mostly white British people and more females; the analysis possibly underestimated clonal diversity.

The germline V gene has CDR1 MNHEY and CDR2 SVGAGI. There are 15 residues in the CDR3. J gave up 5 bases and V 0 bases, and 6 bases lay outside the gene matches. The origin of this receptor is an adult in good health. The V and J genes are TRBV6-5 and TRBJ1-1, with 7 bases aligning to TRBD1. Here the sequenced sample was peripheral blood, taken on day 0 of AZD1222 vaccination. The CDR3 region is CASSYSTGLGTEAFF. CDR3 DNA sequence: TGTGCCAGCAGTTACTCGACAGGGTTAGGGACTGAAGCTTTCTTT.